This TCR beta chain emerged from a study of shared clonotypes between healthy human individuals. General study points: In this cohort, only blood was sampled, and tissue repertoires likely differ. The naive CD4 repertoires of a handful of donors were compared, and approximately 4.5% of clonotypes were shared.

The CDR3 consists of 14 residues. V was pared by 2 bases and J by 2 bases, with 9 bases between. Germline V gene lookup returns CDR1 SGDLS and CDR2 YYNGEE. Each of the donors was a healthy adult who was HIV-negative and had not had a recent acute infection or vaccination. Caucasian adults living in Nashville, Tennessee, provided all samples. Produced via immunoSEQ multiplex PCR; TCRdb's table is partial and in-frame only. Of 950,000 to 1,100,000 clones in the sample, about 74% were seen once. As for this clone: The target antigen is unknown.

The chain uses TRBV9 and TRBJ2-3; D gene unclear. The sequenced sample was memory CD4+ T cells sorted from blood. Stated subset: CD45RA-negative fraction. This TCR was recovered from a man between 18 and 35 years old in good health. The chain's CDR3 is CASSVTIATDTQYF. In DNA form, the CDR3 reads TGTGCCAGCAGCGTGACGATAGCCACAGATACGCAGTATTTT.